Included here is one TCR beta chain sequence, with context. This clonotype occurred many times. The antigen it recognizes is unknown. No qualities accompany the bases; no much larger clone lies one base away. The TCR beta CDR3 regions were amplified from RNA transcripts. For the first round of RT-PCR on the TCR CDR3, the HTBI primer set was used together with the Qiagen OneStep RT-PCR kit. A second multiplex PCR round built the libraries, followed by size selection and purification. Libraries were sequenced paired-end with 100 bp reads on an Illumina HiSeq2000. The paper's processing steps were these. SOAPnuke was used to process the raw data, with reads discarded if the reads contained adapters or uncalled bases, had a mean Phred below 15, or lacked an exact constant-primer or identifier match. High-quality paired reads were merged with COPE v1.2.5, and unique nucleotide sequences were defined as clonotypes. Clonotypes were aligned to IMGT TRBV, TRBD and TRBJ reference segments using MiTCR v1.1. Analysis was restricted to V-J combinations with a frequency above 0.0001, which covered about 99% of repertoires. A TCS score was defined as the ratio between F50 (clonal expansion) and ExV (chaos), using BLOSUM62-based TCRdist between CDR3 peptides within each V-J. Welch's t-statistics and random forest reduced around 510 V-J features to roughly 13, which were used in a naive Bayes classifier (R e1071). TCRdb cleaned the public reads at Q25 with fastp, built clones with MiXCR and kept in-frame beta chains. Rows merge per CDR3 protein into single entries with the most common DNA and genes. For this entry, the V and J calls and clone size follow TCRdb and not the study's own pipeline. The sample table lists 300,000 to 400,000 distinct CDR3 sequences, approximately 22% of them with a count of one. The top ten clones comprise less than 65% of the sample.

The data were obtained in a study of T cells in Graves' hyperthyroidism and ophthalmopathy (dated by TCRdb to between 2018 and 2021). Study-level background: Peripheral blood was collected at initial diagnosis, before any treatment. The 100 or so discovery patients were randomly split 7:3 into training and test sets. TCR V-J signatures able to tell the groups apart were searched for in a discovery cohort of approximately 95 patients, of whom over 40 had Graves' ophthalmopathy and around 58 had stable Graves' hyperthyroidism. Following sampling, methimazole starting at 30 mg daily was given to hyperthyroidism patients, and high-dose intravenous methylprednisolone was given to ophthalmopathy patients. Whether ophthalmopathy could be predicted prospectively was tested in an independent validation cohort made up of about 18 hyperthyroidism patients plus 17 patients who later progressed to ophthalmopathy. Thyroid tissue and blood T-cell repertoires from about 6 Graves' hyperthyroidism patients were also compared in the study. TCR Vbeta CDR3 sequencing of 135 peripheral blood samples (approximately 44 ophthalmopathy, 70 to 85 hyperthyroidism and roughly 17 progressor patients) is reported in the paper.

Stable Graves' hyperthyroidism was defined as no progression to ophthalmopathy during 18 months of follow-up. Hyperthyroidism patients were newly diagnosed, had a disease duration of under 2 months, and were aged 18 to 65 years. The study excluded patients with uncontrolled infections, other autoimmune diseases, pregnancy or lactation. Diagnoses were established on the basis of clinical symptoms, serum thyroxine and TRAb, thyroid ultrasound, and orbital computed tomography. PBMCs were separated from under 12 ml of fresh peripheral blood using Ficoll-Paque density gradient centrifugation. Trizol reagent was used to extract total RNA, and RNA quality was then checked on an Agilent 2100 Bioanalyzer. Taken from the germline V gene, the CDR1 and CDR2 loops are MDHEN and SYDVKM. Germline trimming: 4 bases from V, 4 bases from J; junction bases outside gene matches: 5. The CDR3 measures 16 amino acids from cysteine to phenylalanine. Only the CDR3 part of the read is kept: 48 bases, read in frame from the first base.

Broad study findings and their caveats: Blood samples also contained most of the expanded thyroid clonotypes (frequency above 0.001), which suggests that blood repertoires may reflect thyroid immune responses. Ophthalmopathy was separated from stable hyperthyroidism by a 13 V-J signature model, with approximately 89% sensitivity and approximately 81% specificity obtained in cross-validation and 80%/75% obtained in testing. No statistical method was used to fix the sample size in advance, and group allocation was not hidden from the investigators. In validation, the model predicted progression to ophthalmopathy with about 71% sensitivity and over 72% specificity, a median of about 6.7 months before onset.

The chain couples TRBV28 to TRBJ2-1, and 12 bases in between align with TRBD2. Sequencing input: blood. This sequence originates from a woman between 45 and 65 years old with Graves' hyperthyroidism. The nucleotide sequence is TGTGCCAGCAGTTCCCCCACTAGCGGGGGGTACAATGAGCAGTTCTTC. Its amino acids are CASSSPTSGGYNEQFF. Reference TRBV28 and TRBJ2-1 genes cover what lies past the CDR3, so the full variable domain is DVKVTQSSRYLVKRTGEKVFLECVQDMDHENMFWYRQDPGLGLRLIYFSYDVKMKEKGDIPEGYSVSREKKERFSLILESASTNQTSMYLCASSSPTSGGYNEQFFGPGTRLTVL.